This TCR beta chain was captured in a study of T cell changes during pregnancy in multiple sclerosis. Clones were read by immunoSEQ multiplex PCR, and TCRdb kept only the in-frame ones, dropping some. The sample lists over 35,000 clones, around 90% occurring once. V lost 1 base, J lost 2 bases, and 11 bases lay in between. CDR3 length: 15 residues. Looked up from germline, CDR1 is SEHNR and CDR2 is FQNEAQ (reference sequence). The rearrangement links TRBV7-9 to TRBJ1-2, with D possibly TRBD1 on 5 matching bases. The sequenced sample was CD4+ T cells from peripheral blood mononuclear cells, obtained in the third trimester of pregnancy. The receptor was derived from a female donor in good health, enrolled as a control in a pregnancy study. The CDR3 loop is CASSLGAGLNYGYTF. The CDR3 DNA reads TGTGCCAGCAGCTTAGGGGCAGGGCTAAACTATGGCTACACCTTC.